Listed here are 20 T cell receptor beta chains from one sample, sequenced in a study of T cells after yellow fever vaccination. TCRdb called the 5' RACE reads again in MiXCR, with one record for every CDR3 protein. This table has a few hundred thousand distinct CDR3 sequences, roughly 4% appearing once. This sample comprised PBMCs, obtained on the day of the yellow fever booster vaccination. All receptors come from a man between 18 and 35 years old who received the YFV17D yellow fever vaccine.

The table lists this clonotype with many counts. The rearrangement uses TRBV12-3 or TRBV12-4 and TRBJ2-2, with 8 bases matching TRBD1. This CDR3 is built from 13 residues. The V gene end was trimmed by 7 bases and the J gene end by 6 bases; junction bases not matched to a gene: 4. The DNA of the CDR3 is TGTGCCAGCACCCGGACAGGGCCCGGGGAGCTGTTTTTT. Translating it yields CASTRTGPGELFF.

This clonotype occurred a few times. The CDR3 loop reads CASSGGVAGELFF. As DNA, the CDR3 is TGCGCCAGCAGCGGGGGGGTCGCCGGGGAGCTGTTTTTT. The chain uses TRBV5-1 and TRBJ2-2, with 7 bases identical to TRBD2. Germline CDR1 reads SGHRS; CDR2 reads YFSETQ. The CDR3 loop spans 13 amino acids. With V trimmed by 4 bases and J by 6 bases, 3 bases remained unmatched.

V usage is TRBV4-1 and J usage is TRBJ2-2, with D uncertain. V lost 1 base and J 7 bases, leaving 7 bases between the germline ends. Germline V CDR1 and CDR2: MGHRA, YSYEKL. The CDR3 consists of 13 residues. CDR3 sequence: CASSQGENGELFF. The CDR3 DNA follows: TGCGCCAGCAGCCAAGGAGAGAACGGGGAGCTGTTTTTT.

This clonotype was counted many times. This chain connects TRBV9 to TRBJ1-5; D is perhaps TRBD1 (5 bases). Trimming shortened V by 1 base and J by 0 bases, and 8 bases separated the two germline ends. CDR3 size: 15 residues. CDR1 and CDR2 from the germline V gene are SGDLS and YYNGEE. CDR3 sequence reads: CASSVSGISNQPQHF. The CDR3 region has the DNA TGTGCCAGCAGCGTATCAGGGATTAGCAATCAGCCCCAGCATTTT.

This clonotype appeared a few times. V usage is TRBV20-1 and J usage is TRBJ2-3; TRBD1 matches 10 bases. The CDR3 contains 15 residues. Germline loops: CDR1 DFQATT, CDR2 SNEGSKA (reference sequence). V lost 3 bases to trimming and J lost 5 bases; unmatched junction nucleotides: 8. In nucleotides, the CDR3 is TGCAGTGCTAGGGGGGACAGGGGAAAGCTAGATACGCAGTATTTT. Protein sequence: CSARGDRGKLDTQYF.

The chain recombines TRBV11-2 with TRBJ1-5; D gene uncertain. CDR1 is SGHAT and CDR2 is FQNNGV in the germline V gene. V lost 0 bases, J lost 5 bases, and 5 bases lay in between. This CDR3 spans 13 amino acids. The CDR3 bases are TGTGCCAGCAGCTTAGAGGCGGATCAGCCCCAGCATTTT. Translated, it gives CASSLEADQPQHF.

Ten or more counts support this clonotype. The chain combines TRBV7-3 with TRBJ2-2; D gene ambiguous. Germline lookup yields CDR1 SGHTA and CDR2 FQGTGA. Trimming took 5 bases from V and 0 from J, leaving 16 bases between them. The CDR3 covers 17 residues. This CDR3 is CASSRTLRSANTGELFF. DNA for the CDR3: TGTGCCAGCAGCAGGACCCTCCGGAGCGCGAACACCGGGGAGCTGTTTTTT.

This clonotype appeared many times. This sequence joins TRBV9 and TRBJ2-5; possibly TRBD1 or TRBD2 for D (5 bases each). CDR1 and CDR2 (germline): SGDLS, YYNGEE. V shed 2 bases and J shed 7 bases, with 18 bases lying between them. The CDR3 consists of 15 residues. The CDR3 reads CASSVADSRGGTQYF. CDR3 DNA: TGTGCCAGCAGCGTCGCCGACTCACGGGGCGGGACCCAGTACTTC. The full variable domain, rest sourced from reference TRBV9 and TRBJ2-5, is DSGVTQTPKHLITATGQRVTLRCSPRSGDLSVYWYQQSLDQGLQFLIQYYNGEERAKGNILERFSAQQFPDLHSELNLSSLELGDSALYFCASSVADSRGGTQYFGPGTRLLVL.

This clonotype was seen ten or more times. The CDR3 loop is CASNLNTGEETQYF. CDR3 sequence (DNA): TGTGCCAGCAACCTTAACACAGGGGAGGAGACCCAGTACTTC. The V gene is TRBV9, the J gene TRBJ2-5; 7 bases align to TRBD1. Germline V lookup: CDR1 SGDLS, CDR2 YYNGEE. There are 14 residues in the CDR3. Trimming took 6 bases from V and 5 from J; bases not matched to a gene: 10.

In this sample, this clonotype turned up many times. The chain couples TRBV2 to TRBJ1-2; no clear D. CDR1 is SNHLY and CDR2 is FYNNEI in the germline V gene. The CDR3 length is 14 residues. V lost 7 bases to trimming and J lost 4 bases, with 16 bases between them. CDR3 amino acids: CASTGTGAFYGYTF. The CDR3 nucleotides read TGTGCCAGCACCGGAACCGGAGCGTTCTATGGCTACACCTTC.

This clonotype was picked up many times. CDR3 nucleotides: TGTGCCAGCAGCCTTCTGGGGGAAGCGACCCAGTACTTC. It is translated as CASSLLGEATQYF. The chain links TRBV9 to TRBJ2-5; either TRBD1 or TRBD2 may fit D (5 bases each). Trimming removed 4 bases from V and 7 bases from J, with 14 bases in between. Germline V lookup: CDR1 SGDLS, CDR2 YYNGEE. The CDR3 is 13 amino acids.

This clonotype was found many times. CDR3 coding DNA: TGCAGTGCCCTGACAGCTGCGCCAACAGATACGCAGTATTTT. Protein product: CSALTAAPTDTQYF. This rearrangement joins TRBV20-1 to TRBJ2-3, with D maybe TRBD1 (5 bases). Trimming took 6 bases from V and 3 from J, leaving 16 bases between them. Germline V CDR1 and CDR2: DFQATT, SNEGSKA (reference sequence). The CDR3 sequence is 14 residues long.

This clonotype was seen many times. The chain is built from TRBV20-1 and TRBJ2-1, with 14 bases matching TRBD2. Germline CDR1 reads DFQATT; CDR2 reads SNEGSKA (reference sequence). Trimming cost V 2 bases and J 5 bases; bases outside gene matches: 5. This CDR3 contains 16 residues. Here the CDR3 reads CSARYGTSGGHNEQFF. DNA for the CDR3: TGCAGTGCTAGATATGGGACTAGCGGGGGCCACAATGAGCAGTTCTTC.

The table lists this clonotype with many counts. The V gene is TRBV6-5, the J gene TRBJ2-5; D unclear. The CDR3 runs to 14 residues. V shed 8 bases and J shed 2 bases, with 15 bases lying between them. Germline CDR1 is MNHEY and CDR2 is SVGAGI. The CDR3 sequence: CASGRLGSQETQYF. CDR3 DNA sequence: TGTGCCAGCGGCCGCCTTGGTTCGCAAGAGACCCAGTACTTC.

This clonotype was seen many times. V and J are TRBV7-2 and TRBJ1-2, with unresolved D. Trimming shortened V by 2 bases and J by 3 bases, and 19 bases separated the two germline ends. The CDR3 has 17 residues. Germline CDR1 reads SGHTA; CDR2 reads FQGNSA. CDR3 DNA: TGTGCCAGCAGCTTACGGCCTTCGGCCCGTAGTGACTATGGCTACACCTTC. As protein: CASSLRPSARSDYGYTF.

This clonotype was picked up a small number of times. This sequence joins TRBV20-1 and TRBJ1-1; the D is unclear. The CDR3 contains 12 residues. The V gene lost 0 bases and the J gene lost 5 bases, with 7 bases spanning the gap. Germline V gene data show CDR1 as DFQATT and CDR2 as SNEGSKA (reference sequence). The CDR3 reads CSAREGMTEAFF. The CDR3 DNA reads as TGCAGTGCTAGAGAGGGAATGACTGAAGCTTTCTTT.

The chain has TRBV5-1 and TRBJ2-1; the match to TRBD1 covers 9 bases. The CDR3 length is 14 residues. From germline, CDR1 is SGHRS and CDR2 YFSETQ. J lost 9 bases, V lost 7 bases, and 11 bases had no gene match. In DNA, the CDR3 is TGCGCCAGCCTCCTCGGACAGGGGACCGGTGAGCAGTTCTTC. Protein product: CASLLGQGTGEQFF.

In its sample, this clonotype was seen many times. DNA of the CDR3: TGTGCCACCAGGAGGGTAAGCACAGATACGCAGTATTTT. Translation: CATRRVSTDTQYF. The chain joins TRBV15 to TRBJ2-3; D is possibly TRBD2 (5 bases). The CDR3 is 13 residues long. Germline loops: CDR1 LNHNV, CDR2 YYDKDF (reference sequence). The V end was cut by 6 bases, the J end by 0 bases, with 7 bases between.

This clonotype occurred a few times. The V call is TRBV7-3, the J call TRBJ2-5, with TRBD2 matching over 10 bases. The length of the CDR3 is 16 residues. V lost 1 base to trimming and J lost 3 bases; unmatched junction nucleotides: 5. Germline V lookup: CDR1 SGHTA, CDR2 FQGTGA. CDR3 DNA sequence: TGTGCCAGCAGCTTAAACCAGCGGGGGGGCGAAGAGACCCAGTACTTC. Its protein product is CASSLNQRGGEETQYF.

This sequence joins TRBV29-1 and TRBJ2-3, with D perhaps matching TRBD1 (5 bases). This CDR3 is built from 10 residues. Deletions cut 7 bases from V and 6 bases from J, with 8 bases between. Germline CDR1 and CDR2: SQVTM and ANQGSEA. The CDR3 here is CSAAGDTQYF. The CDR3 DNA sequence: TGCAGCGCCGCAGGGGATACGCAGTATTTT.